A single sample gave rise to the 2 T cell receptor beta chains below, sequenced in a study of OX40 agonist ivuxolimab in advanced cancers. The data were produced by immunoSEQ multiplex PCR, yet TCRdb's version contains in-frame clones alone and is incomplete. There are 30,000 to 45,000 clones in the sample; roughly four fifths occur only once, and 20% to 25% lies in the top ten. Here the sequenced sample was CD4+ or CD8+ T cells sorted from blood, taken in a trial of the OX40 agonist ivuxolimab. All receptors derive from an adult with an advanced solid tumor such as melanoma, head and neck, liver or kidney cancer.

The V call is TRBV19, the J call TRBJ1-2, with TRBD1 matching 8 bases. CDR3 length: 15 amino acids. The germline V gene has CDR1 LNHDA and CDR2 SQIVND (reference sequence). V lost 4 bases to trimming and J lost 4 bases; unmatched junction nucleotides: 8. The CDR3 nucleotides are TGTGCCAGTAGTACCCCGGGACAGGCCGTCTATGGCTACACCTTC. As protein: CASSTPGQAVYGYTF. Based on the CDR3 plus reference TRBV19 and TRBJ1-2, the full variable domain is DGGITQSPKYLFRKEGQNVTLSCEQNLNHDAMYWYRQDPGQGLRLIYYSQIVNDFQKGDIAEGYSVSREKKESFPLTVTSAQKNPTAFYLCASSTPGQAVYGYTFGSGTRLTVV.

The chain has TRBV19 and TRBJ1-2; 9 bases map to TRBD1. CDR3 size: 14 residues. Per germline, CDR1 LNHDA and CDR2 SQIVND (reference sequence). V dropped 3 bases and J dropped 8; count of bases not matched to a gene: 7. CDR3 sequence reads: CASSITRTGDGYTF. The CDR3 bases are TGTGCCAGTAGTATTACCCGGACAGGGGACGGCTACACCTTC.